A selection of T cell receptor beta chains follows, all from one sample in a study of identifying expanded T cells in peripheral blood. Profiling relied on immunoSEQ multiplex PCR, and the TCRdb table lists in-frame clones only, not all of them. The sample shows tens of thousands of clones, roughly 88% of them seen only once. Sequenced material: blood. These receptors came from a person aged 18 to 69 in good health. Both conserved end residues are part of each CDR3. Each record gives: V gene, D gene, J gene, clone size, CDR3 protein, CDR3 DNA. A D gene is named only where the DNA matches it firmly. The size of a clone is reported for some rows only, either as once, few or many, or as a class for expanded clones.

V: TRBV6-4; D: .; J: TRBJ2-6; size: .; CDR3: CASSDSTTPGANVLTF; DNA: TGTGCCAGCAGTGACTCGACCACCCCTGGGGCCAACGTCCTGACTTTC
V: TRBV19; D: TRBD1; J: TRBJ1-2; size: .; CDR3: CASRETGVVYGYTF; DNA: TGTGCCAGTAGGGAGACAGGGGTGGTCTATGGCTACACCTTC
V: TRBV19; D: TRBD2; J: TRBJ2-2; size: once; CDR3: CATQNWGLAGEATGELFF; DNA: TGTGCCACGCAAAACTGGGGACTAGCGGGAGAGGCCACCGGGGAGCTGTTTTTT
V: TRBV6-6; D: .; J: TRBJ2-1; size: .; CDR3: CASTSSGSSYNEQFF; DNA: TGTGCCAGCACCAGTTCAGGTTCGTCCTACAATGAGCAGTTCTTC
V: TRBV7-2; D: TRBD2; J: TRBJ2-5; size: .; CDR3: CASSLTSGYQETQYF; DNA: TGTGCCAGCAGCTTAACTAGCGGGTACCAAGAGACCCAGTACTTC
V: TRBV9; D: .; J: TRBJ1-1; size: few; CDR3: CASSVLENTEAFF; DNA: TGTGCCAGCAGCGTATTAGAGAACACTGAAGCTTTCTTT
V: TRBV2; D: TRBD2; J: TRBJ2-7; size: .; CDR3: CASSVEGSGSSYEQYF; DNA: TGTGCCAGCAGTGTTGAAGGTAGCGGGAGCTCCTACGAGCAGTACTTC
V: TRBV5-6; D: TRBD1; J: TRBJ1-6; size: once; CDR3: CASSYRDRTSPLHF; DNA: TGTGCCAGCAGCTACCGGGACAGGACTTCACCCCTCCACTTT
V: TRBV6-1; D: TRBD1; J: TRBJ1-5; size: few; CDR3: CASTPGTGNNQPQHF; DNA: TGTGCCAGCACCCCCGGGACAGGCAACAATCAGCCCCAGCATTTT
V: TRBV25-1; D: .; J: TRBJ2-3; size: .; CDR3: CASSEGAFQDTQYF; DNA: TGTGCCAGCAGTGAGGGGGCATTTCAAGATACGCAGTATTTT
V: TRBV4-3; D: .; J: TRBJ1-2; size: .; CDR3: CASSQRPGKGYTF; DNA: TGCGCCAGCAGCCAAAGGCCGGGAAAGGGCTACACCTTC
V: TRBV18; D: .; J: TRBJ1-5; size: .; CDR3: CASSPSAGDQPQHF; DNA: TGTGCCAGCTCACCGTCGGCAGGGGACCAGCCCCAGCATTTT
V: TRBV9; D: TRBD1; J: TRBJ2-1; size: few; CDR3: CASSADRGRNEQFF; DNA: TGTGCCAGCAGCGCGGACAGGGGGAGGAATGAGCAGTTCTTC
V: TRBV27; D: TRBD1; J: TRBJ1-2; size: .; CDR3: CASKPGGRWNYGYTF; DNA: TGTGCCAGCAAACCAGGGGGGCGGTGGAACTATGGCTACACCTTC
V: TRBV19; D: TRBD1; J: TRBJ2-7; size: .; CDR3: CASSIEGTGVTDEQYF; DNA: TGTGCCAGTAGTATAGAGGGGACAGGGGTTACCGACGAGCAGTACTTC
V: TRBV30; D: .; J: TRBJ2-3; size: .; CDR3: CAWDNGMSTDTQYF; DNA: TGTGCCTGGGATAATGGTATGTCCACAGATACGCAGTATTTT
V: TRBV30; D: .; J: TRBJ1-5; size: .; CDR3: CAWSIKDSPAQPQHF; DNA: TGTGCCTGGAGTATAAAGGACAGCCCAGCTCAGCCCCAGCATTTT
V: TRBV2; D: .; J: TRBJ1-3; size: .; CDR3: CASSPRVLGNTIYF; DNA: TGTGCCAGCAGCCCCAGGGTGTTAGGGAACACCATATATTTT
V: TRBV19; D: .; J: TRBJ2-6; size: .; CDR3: CASSIRASSGANVLTF; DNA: TGTGCCAGTAGTATCCGCGCCAGCTCTGGGGCCAACGTCCTGACTTTC
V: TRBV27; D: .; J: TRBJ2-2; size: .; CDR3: CASSFPGAGELFF; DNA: TGTGCCAGCAGTTTTCCCGGGGCCGGGGAGCTGTTTTTT
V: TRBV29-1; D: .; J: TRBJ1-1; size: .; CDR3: CSVEDRVSTEAFF; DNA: TGCAGCGTTGAAGACAGGGTGAGCACTGAAGCTTTCTTT
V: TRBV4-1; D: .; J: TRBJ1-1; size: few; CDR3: CASSGRLNTEAFF; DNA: TGCGCCAGCAGTGGCCGACTGAACACTGAAGCTTTCTTT
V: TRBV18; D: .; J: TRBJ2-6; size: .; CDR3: CASSPLSQGGLSGANVLTF; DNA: TGTGCCAGCTCACCACTCTCACAGGGAGGGTTATCTGGGGCCAACGTCCTGACTTTC
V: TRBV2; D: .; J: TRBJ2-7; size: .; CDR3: CASRRGGTGSYEQYF; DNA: TGTGCCAGCAGGAGGGGGGGGACGGGTTCCTACGAGCAGTACTTC
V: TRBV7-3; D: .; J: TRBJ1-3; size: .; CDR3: CASSLNPPGGHSGNTIYF; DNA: TGTGCCAGCAGCTTAAACCCCCCCGGGGGTCACTCTGGAAACACCATATATTTT
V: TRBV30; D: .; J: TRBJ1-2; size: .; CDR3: CAWNSGAEYGYTF; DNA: TGTGCCTGGAACTCAGGGGCGGAATATGGCTACACCTTC
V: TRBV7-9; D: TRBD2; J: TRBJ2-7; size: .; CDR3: CASHPSGSASYEQYF; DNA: TGTGCCAGCCACCCAAGCGGGAGTGCCTCCTACGAGCAGTACTTC
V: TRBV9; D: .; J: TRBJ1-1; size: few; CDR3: CASSVDGGRTEAFF; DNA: TGTGCCAGCAGCGTAGATGGAGGAAGGACTGAAGCTTTCTTT
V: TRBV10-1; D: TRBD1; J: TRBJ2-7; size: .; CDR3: CASSSGTGPHEQYF; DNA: TGCGCCAGCAGTTCCGGGACAGGGCCGCACGAGCAGTACTTC
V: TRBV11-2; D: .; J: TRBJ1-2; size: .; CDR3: CASSLEVNYGYTF; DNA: TGTGCCAGCAGCTTAGAGGTTAACTATGGCTACACCTTC
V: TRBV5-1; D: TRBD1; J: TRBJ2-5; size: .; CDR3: CASIRGQGWQETQYF; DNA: TGCGCCAGCATCCGAGGACAGGGTTGGCAAGAGACCCAGTACTTC
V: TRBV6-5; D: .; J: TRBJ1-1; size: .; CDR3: CASSYKIGTEAFF; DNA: TGTGCCAGCAGTTATAAAATAGGCACTGAAGCTTTCTTT
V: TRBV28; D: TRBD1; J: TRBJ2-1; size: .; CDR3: CASSFSDRAPYNEQFF; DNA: TGTGCCAGCAGTTTCAGCGACAGGGCTCCCTACAATGAGCAGTTCTTC
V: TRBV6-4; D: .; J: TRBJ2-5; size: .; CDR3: CASSEIVGETQYF; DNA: TGTGCCAGCAGTGAGATAGTAGGAGAGACCCAGTACTTC
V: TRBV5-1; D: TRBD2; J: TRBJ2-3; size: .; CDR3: CASSRGQGRLAGGPPSTDTQYF; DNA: TGCGCCAGCAGCCGGGGACAGGGGAGACTAGCGGGGGGCCCACCTAGCACAGATACGCAGTATTTT
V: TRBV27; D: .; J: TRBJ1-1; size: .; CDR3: CASSLTPGPNTEAFF; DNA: TGTGCCAGCAGTTTAACGCCCGGACCTAACACTGAAGCTTTCTTT
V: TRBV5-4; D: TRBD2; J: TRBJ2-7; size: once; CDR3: CASAGATGLAYEQYF; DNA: TGTGCCAGCGCAGGGGCTACGGGACTAGCCTACGAGCAGTACTTC
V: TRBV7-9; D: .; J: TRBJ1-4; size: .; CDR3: CASSYDRRPTLGVTEKLFF; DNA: TGTGCCAGCAGCTATGACAGGCGACCCACCTTGGGGGTCACGGAAAAACTGTTTTTT
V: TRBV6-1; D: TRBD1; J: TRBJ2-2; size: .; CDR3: CATSGGTGELFF; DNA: TGTGCCACCTCAGGGGGCACCGGGGAGCTGTTTTTT
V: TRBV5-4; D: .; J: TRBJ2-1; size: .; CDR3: CASSLGGGRPNVHEQFF; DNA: TGTGCCAGCAGCTTGGGGGGGGGCCGCCCAAACGTTCATGAGCAGTTCTTC
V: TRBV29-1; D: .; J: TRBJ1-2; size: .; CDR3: CSVKRNNINYGYTF; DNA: TGCAGCGTCAAACGGAACAACATAAACTATGGCTACACCTTC
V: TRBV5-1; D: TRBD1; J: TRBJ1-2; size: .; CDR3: CASSPGTVIYGYTF; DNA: TGCGCCAGCTCTCCCGGGACAGTGATTTATGGCTACACCTTC
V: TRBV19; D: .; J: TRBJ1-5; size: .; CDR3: CASRRSGNQPQHF; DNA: TGTGCCAGTAGGCGGAGTGGGAACCAGCCCCAGCATTTT